Listed below are T cell receptor beta chains from one sample, sequenced in a study of T-cell memory formation after mild COVID-19. TCRdb called the 5' RACE reads again in MiXCR, with one record for every CDR3 protein. The data contain 400,000 or so distinct CDR3 sequences, around 20% of them singletons. Sequences were obtained from PBMCs or a T cell subset sorted from them (not recorded which). The receptors were sampled from an adult woman who had mild COVID-19 (a few samples of this study predate the infection). Cell type and time point are not known. CDR3s include the opening cysteine and the closing phenylalanine or tryptophan. Each record gives: D gene, J gene, clone size, CDR3 length, V gene, CDR3 DNA, CDR3 protein. A D gene is named only where the DNA matches it firmly. Clone sizes are given selectively: once, few, many, or a class where the clone is expanded.

D: NA
J: TRBJ1-1
size: NA
length: 14
V: TRBV14
DNA: TGTGCCAGCAGCCGGTGGGGCATGAACACTGAAGCTTTCTTT
CDR3: CASSRWGMNTEAFF

D: NA
J: TRBJ1-2
size: NA
length: 13
V: TRBV12-3/TRBV12-4
DNA: TGTGCCAGCAGCCAGGGCATGAACGGGGCGCACACCTTC
CDR3: CASSQGMNGAHTF

D: NA
J: TRBJ1-5
size: NA
length: 15
V: TRBV12-3/TRBV12-4
DNA: TGTGCCAGCAGTTTCGGGAGGGAGGGCAATCAGCCCCAGCATTTT
CDR3: CASSFGREGNQPQHF

D: NA
J: TRBJ1-5
size: few
length: 16
V: TRBV2
DNA: TGTGCCAGCAGTTTCTACGGGCCCGATAGCAATCAGCCCCAGCATTTT
CDR3: CASSFYGPDSNQPQHF

D: TRBD1
J: TRBJ2-7
size: few
length: 15
V: TRBV5-4
DNA: TGTGCCAGCAGCTTCTCGACAGGGAGCTCCTACGAGCAGTACTTC
CDR3: CASSFSTGSSYEQYF

D: NA
J: TRBJ2-1
size: NA
length: 17
V: TRBV11-3
DNA: TGTGCCAGCAGCTCACGCTCTTCCGGGACAACTTACAATGAGCAGTTCTTC
CDR3: CASSSRSSGTTYNEQFF

D: TRBD1
J: TRBJ1-4
size: NA
length: 15
V: TRBV7-6
DNA: TGTGCCAGCAGCAGTACCGGACAGGTTAATGAAAAACTGTTTTTT
CDR3: CASSSTGQVNEKLFF

D: NA
J: TRBJ1-5
size: NA
length: 13
V: TRBV9
DNA: TGTGCCAGCAGCGTAGCGGTAAATCAGCCCCAGCATTTT
CDR3: CASSVAVNQPQHF

D: NA
J: TRBJ2-7
size: NA
length: 14
V: TRBV11-2
DNA: TGTGCCAGCAGCTTAGGTGGGTTTCTCTACGAGCAGTACTTC
CDR3: CASSLGGFLYEQYF

D: NA
J: TRBJ1-2
size: NA
length: 15
V: TRBV27
DNA: TGTGCCAGCAGTTCCACGACAGCTCCGACTCGTGGCTACACCTTC
CDR3: CASSSTTAPTRGYTF

D: TRBD1
J: TRBJ2-7
size: few
length: 15
V: TRBV12-3/TRBV12-4
DNA: TGTGCCAGCACGGAGGGGACAGGGAGGCCGGTAGAGCAGTACTTC
CDR3: CASTEGTGRPVEQYF

D: TRBD2
J: TRBJ2-3
size: few
length: 13
V: TRBV12-3/TRBV12-4
DNA: TGTGCCAGCTCACTTGGTAGCGGGGGAACGCAGTATTTT
CDR3: CASSLGSGGTQYF

D: TRBD2
J: TRBJ2-1
size: NA
length: 15
V: TRBV9
DNA: TGTGCCAGCAGCGTAGGTGGCGGGGGGGCCCTTGAGCAGTTCTTC
CDR3: CASSVGGGGALEQFF

D: TRBD2
J: TRBJ2-5
size: few
length: 17
V: TRBV7-9
DNA: TGTGCCAGCAGCTCCGGACTAGCGGGGGCCGGAGTGGAGACCCAGTACTTC
CDR3: CASSSGLAGAGVETQYF

D: NA
J: TRBJ2-1
size: many
length: 13
V: TRBV7-3
DNA: TGTGCCAGCAGCCTCGAACGGTCCAATGAGCAGTTCTTC
CDR3: CASSLERSNEQFF

D: NA
J: TRBJ2-7
size: NA
length: 12
V: TRBV10-3
DNA: TGTGCCATCAGTGACGAGGGATGGCAGCAGTACTTC
CDR3: CAISDEGWQQYF

D: NA
J: TRBJ2-5
size: few
length: 12
V: TRBV6-5
DNA: TGTGCCACCAGGGGACCCCAAGAGACCCAGTACTTC
CDR3: CATRGPQETQYF

D: TRBD2
J: TRBJ2-1
size: NA
length: 14
V: TRBV20-1
DNA: TGCAGTGCTAGAACTAGCGGGGCCTTTGGAGAGCAGTTCTTC
CDR3: CSARTSGAFGEQFF

D: TRBD1
J: TRBJ2-5
size: once
length: 16
V: TRBV7-9
DNA: TGTGCCAGCAGCGAACCAAGGACAGGGGTTGGAGAGACCCAGTACTTC
CDR3: CASSEPRTGVGETQYF

D: NA
J: TRBJ1-2
size: NA
length: 15
V: TRBV20-1
DNA: TGCAGTGCCCTTATCCCCGGGTCCGGGGGACGTGGCTACACCTTC
CDR3: CSALIPGSGGRGYTF

D: TRBD1
J: TRBJ2-7
size: NA
length: 15
V: TRBV19
DNA: TGTGCCAGTAGTATCAGTGACAGGGGGAGGTACGAGCAGTACTTC
CDR3: CASSISDRGRYEQYF

D: NA
J: TRBJ2-2
size: few
length: 14
V: TRBV5-1
DNA: TGCGCCAGCAGCTACGACCCGAACACCGGGGAGCTGTTTTTT
CDR3: CASSYDPNTGELFF

D: TRBD1
J: TRBJ2-3
size: NA
length: 13
V: TRBV29-1
DNA: TGCAGCGCCTGGACAGGGGGCACAGATACGCAGTATTTT
CDR3: CSAWTGGTDTQYF

D: NA
J: TRBJ2-2
size: NA
length: 17
V: TRBV6-5
DNA: TGTGCCAGCAGTTACGTCGCTGGGGGGGCGTCCCCTGGGGAGCTGTTTTTT
CDR3: CASSYVAGGASPGELFF

D: NA
J: TRBJ2-7
size: few
length: 14
V: TRBV5-1
DNA: TGCGCCAGCAGCTTGGCCGAGCAGGTCTACGAGCAGTACTTC
CDR3: CASSLAEQVYEQYF

D: NA
J: TRBJ2-5
size: few
length: 15
V: TRBV6-6
DNA: TGTGCCAGCAGTTACGGGTCAGAGATCGGAGAGACCCAGTACTTC
CDR3: CASSYGSEIGETQYF

D: NA
J: TRBJ2-2
size: NA
length: 12
V: TRBV24-1
DNA: TGTGCCACCAGTGATTTCAAGGGGGAGCTGTTTTTT
CDR3: CATSDFKGELFF

D: NA
J: TRBJ2-7
size: NA
length: 12
V: TRBV28
DNA: TGTGCCAGCAGTTTATTGAACCGGGAGCAGTACTTC
CDR3: CASSLLNREQYF

D: NA
J: TRBJ2-1
size: few
length: 13
V: TRBV24-1
DNA: TGTGCCACCAGTGCGGACAGCTACAATGAGCAGTTCTTC
CDR3: CATSADSYNEQFF

D: TRBD1
J: TRBJ1-3
size: NA
length: 15
V: TRBV7-6
DNA: TGTGCCAGCAGCTTAGCAGCCAGGGGGGGAAACACCATATATTTT
CDR3: CASSLAARGGNTIYF

D: NA
J: TRBJ1-3
size: NA
length: 17
V: TRBV4-1
DNA: TGCGCCAGCAGCCAGGGGTGGGGAGGGAGCTCTGGAAACACCATATATTTT
CDR3: CASSQGWGGSSGNTIYF

D: NA
J: TRBJ1-2
size: NA
length: 14
V: TRBV6-1
DNA: TGTGCCAGCAGTGAATTAATGGCAGCCTATGGCTACACCTTC
CDR3: CASSELMAAYGYTF

D: NA
J: TRBJ1-2
size: NA
length: 14
V: TRBV5-5
DNA: TGTGCCAGCAGCTTCCAGGCTGGGAGCTATGGCTACACCTTC
CDR3: CASSFQAGSYGYTF

D: TRBD1
J: TRBJ2-7
size: few
length: 13
V: TRBV10-2
DNA: TGCGCCAGCAGTGAGAACAGGGGGTACGAGCAGTACTTC
CDR3: CASSENRGYEQYF

D: NA
J: TRBJ2-1
size: few
length: 15
V: TRBV6-2/TRBV6-3
DNA: TGTGCCAGCAGTCACTCAGGGAGCTCCTACAATGAGCAGTTCTTC
CDR3: CASSHSGSSYNEQFF

D: NA
J: TRBJ2-7
size: few
length: 14
V: TRBV4-1
DNA: TGCGCCAGCAGCCAGCCCAGCCTGCACTACGAGCAGTACTTC
CDR3: CASSQPSLHYEQYF

D: NA
J: TRBJ2-3
size: few
length: 13
V: TRBV9
DNA: TGTGCCAGCAGCGTCGGCGTTCGAGATACGCAGTATTTT
CDR3: CASSVGVRDTQYF

D: NA
J: TRBJ1-2
size: NA
length: 13
V: TRBV20-1
DNA: TGCAGTGCTAGTTTGACACCCAACTATGGCTACACCTTC
CDR3: CSASLTPNYGYTF

D: NA
J: TRBJ2-3
size: NA
length: 12
V: TRBV5-1
DNA: TGCGCCAGAGACGGGAGCACAGATACGCAGTATTTT
CDR3: CARDGSTDTQYF

D: NA
J: TRBJ1-6
size: few
length: 15
V: TRBV20-1
DNA: TGCAGTGCTAGAGGAGTGGACCGCCTCAATTCACCCCTCCACTTT
CDR3: CSARGVDRLNSPLHF

D: NA
J: TRBJ2-5
size: few
length: 17
V: TRBV15
DNA: TGTGCCACCAGCAGGACGACCAACAGCCCGGGGCAAGAGACCCAGTACTTC
CDR3: CATSRTTNSPGQETQYF

D: TRBD2
J: TRBJ2-4
size: few
length: 15
V: TRBV9
DNA: TGTGCCAGCAGCGCGGGAGGAAGTGAGGCAAACATTCAGTACTTC
CDR3: CASSAGGSEANIQYF

D: TRBD2
J: TRBJ2-5
size: NA
length: 16
V: TRBV30
DNA: TGTGCCTGGAGTGGGATAGCGGGAGCTCGGATTGAGACCCAGTACTTC
CDR3: CAWSGIAGARIETQYF

D: TRBD1
J: TRBJ2-1
size: NA
length: 15
V: TRBV9
DNA: TGTGCCAGCAGCGTAGACCTAGCTGAGGGGGCTGGGCAGTTCTTC
CDR3: CASSVDLAEGAGQFF

D: NA
J: TRBJ2-5
size: NA
length: 16
V: TRBV29-1
DNA: TGCAGCGTTGAAAGGGTCGGGGGCTTCACACAAGAGACCCAGTACTTC
CDR3: CSVERVGGFTQETQYF

D: NA
J: TRBJ1-2
size: NA
length: 8
V: TRBV29-1
DNA: TGCAGCGTCAATGGCTACACCTTC
CDR3: CSVNGYTF